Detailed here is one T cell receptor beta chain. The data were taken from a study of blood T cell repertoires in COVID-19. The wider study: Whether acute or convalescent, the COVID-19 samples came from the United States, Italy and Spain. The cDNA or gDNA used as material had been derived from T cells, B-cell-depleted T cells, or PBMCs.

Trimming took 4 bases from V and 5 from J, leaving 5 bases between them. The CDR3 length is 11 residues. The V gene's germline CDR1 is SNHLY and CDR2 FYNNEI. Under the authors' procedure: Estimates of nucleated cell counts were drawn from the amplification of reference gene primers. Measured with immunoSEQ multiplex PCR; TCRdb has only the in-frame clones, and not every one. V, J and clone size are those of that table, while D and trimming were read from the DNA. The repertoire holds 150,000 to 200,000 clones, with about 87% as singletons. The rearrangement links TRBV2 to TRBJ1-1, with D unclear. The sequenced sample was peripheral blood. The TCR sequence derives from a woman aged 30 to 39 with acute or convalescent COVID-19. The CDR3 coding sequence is TGTGCCAGCAGTGTAGTAACTGAAGCTTTCTTT. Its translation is CASSVVTEAFF. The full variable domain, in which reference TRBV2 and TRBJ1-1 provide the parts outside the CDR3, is EPEVTQTPSHQVTQMGQEVILRCVPISNHLYFYWYRQILGQKVEFLVSFYNNEISEKSEIFDDQFSVERPDGSNFTLKIRSTKLEDSAMYFCASSVVTEAFFGQGTRLTVV.